This T cell receptor beta chain derives from a study of shared clonotypes between healthy human individuals (TCRdb year 2020). In the study overall: The cohort included a few men and a couple of women between 18 and 49 years of age. For each donor, CD4 naive and CD4 memory were each run on three plates, CD8 naive on two plates, and CD8 memory on one plate. To estimate repertoire size and how much clonotypes are shared between individuals, the study performed deep sequencing of blood TCR repertoires from roughly five healthy adults. To increase sequencing depth and limit assay-specific biases, different laboratories used diverse techniques to prepare libraries and sequence TCR repertoires. Leukapheresis yielded between about 0.94 and 8.9 billion PBMCs per donor. General conclusions and limits of the study: Incomplete sequencing was indicated by rarefaction of sorted-subset datasets, despite the large sequencing depth. Because the study included only a small number of donors, the genetic and exposure-history diversity represented was limited. Pairwise subsampling indicated that sequencing depth was expected to affect the degree of clonotype sharing among donors. Only blood was sampled, and tissue TCR repertoires likely differ from those in blood. Estimated clonotype richness was generally larger for naive than for memory subsets. Compared with non-shared clonotypes, the clonotypes found in all four sorted-subset donors had higher generation probabilities. Sharing across a few donors was observed for about 5% of naive CD4, over 3% of naive CD8, over 2% of memory CD4, and roughly 0.43% of memory CD8 clonotypes.

CD8 naive samples were CD45RO-negative cells positively selected for CCR7, giving a CD45RA+CCR7+ population that excluded TemRA cells. Donors were healthy HIV-negative adults with no recently reported acute infections or vaccinations. Every donor was a Caucasian adult living in Nashville, Tennessee, USA. Blood was obtained by leukapheresis, after which PBMCs were separated by Ficoll-Histopaque density gradient centrifugation and cryopreserved in liquid nitrogen vapor phase. Analytical flow cytometry was used to check the purity and quantity of each magnetically sorted T cell population. Each sorted fraction had its genomic DNA isolated and then quantified by UV absorbance on a Nanodrop 2000c. Using the deep immunoSEQ assay, multiplex PCR amplified TCR CDR3 regions from genomic DNA. For each cell subset, the extracted genomic DNA was distributed evenly across all wells of several immunoSEQ 96-well plates, and each plate served as one replicate. For sorted subsets, roughly 200 ng genomic DNA, equal to tens of thousands of T cell genomes, was loaded into each replicate PCR. The purified libraries were quantified using a Qubit 3.0 fluorometer, sized with a Bioanalyzer 2100, and then quantified again using the KAPA Library Quantification kit. Every immunoSEQ 96-well plate was sequenced on a separate single-read 150-cycle Illumina NextSeq 550 flow cell. The study's processing was this. Because only junctional sequences without quality scores were contained in the immunoSEQ output, filtering matching that applied to full-length reads could not be performed. To assign V/J genes and CDR3, sequences were annotated using PyIR, a Python wrapper for IgBLAST v1.9, with IMGT germline references. Reads were filtered out if the reads had weak V/J assignments (E-value above 1e-6), no CDR3, stop codons, out-of-frame junctions, or ambiguous translated residues. V3J clonotypes were defined as sequences sharing an identical inferred V gene, J gene, and CDR3 amino acid sequence. The percentage overlap between two repertoires was calculated by dividing the number of shared unique clonotypes by the size of the smaller repertoire. Repertoire richness was assessed with RTK rarefaction, the Chao1 estimator, and Recon v2.1 estimates of unobserved clonotypes. Generation probabilities for all TCRbeta clonotypes obtained by the gDNA method from a few donors were computed using OLGA. TCRdb mirrors the immuneACCESS table, restricted to in-frame sequences. Some clones are absent from its copies; in checked studies, under half trace to an unresolved V gene, and the reason for the others is unknown. That table furnishes V, J and clone size, whereas the DNA furnished D and trimming. This sample gives around 2,100,000 clones in total; around 96% of them show up just once. The ten biggest clones cover 1.2% of the sample.

Comment on this clone: Its antigen specificity is not known. Nothing much larger sits one base from this clone, and base qualities are not available.

V is pared back by 2 bases and J by 4 bases, with 6 bases lying between the germline termini. CDR1 and CDR2, per the germline V gene, are SGHDT and YYEEEE. The CDR3 goes from the cysteine to the phenylalanine over 13 residues. The retained sequence is limited to the CDR3, 39 bases, with the frame set at the first base. This TCR was recovered from a man between 18 and 29 years old in good health. The chain is made from TRBV5-6 and TRBJ2-2, with no confidently assigned D gene. Material: naive CD8+ T cells sorted from blood. The cell subset or site label, as the study defines it: CD45RA+CCR7+. The DNA sequence reads TGTGCCAGCAGCTTCGCTGGCACCGGGGAGCTGTTTTTT. This translates into CASSFAGTGELFF.